This record covers a single TCR beta chain. It lacks a known antigen. The sample holds no much larger clone one base away, and base qualities are not on file. This entry is derived from a study of blood T cell repertoires in COVID-19 (dated by TCRdb to the early 2020s). Regarding the research as a whole: Samples from collaborators originated in the United States, Italy and Spain and spanned both the acute and convalescent phases of COVID-19. The repertoires were released in a freely available public database meant as a resource for research on the immune response to SARS-CoV-2. HLA class I and class II types, where available, came from metadata supplied by the sample provider rather than from assay-based typing. Sample metadata almost always included a de-identified subject ID, COVID-19 status, age in years and sex. The prospective study material was composed of cDNA or gDNA derived from T cells, B-cell-depleted T cells, or PBMCs. Deeply sampled blood TCRbeta repertoires from subjects exposed to, actively infected with, or recovered from COVID-19 were included in the dataset. Samples were obtained from the ongoing ImmuneRACE study (first 160 participants) and from 1,254 subjects provided by 6 global collaborators. The study at large found these results: Clinical and demographic metadata were provided uncurated, with the amount varying by source and participant.

In the germline V gene, CDR1 corresponds to SGHRS and CDR2 to YFSETQ. From the cysteine up to the phenylalanine, the CDR3 has a length of 14 residues. Only the CDR3 DNA is retained, 42 bases long and in frame from the first base. The trim is 0 bases for V and 6 bases for J, with a gap of 10 bases between the germline ends. The immunoSEQ Assay, a bias-controlled multiplex PCR, was used to amplify TCRbeta CDR3 regions from genomic DNA. In the original analysis: The number of nucleated cells in each sample was estimated from the amplification of reference gene primers within the assay. To quantify the absolute abundance of each unique TCRbeta CDR3 rearrangement, sequence reads were collapsed and filtered. For each sample, productive Simpson clonality was calculated as the square root of Simpson's diversity index across productive rearrangements. The immuneACCESS repertoire file appears here via TCRdb, limited to in-frame rearrangements. These files lack a portion of the clones; in checked studies, under half of the deficit traces to unresolved V genes, and the cause of the others is not known. Clone size and V and J calls were adopted from that table, with D and trimming inferred from the DNA. The sample profile shows about 670,000 clones; around 89% of them were found once. The top ten constitute about 0.24% of the sample.

Whole blood was collected in K2EDTA tubes by collaborating institutions according to the institutions' own protocols. For TCRbeta analysis, collaborator samples were shipped as frozen whole blood, as isolated PBMCs, or as DNA extracted from either sample type. Sequencing was carried out using peripheral blood. The chain links TRBV5-1 with TRBJ1-3; possibly the D gene is TRBD1, per 5 matching bases. The clonotype was recovered from a young woman with acute or convalescent COVID-19. DNA sequence: TGCGCCAGCAGCTTGGGACAGTTCGCAAACACCATATATTTT. The encoded protein is CASSLGQFANTIYF.